The following is a T cell receptor (beta chain) sequence with its context. Original analysis: Amplifying reference gene primers gave estimates of nucleated cell counts. Generated by immunoSEQ multiplex PCR, the TCRdb table keeps only in-frame clones and is missing some. The V and J calls and clone size were taken over from that table, and D and trimming were inferred from the DNA. The data show 50,000 to 70,000 clones, approximately 90% seen once. The sample originates from a study of blood T cell repertoires in COVID-19. Study background: Some COVID-19 samples were acute and others convalescent; all came from the United States, Italy and Spain. T cells, B-cell-depleted T cells, or PBMCs supplied cDNA or gDNA.

The CDR3 spans 13 residues. Germline V lookup: CDR1 SGHRS, CDR2 YFSETQ. V was pared by 7 bases and J by 2 bases, with 12 bases between. The chain employs TRBV5-1 and TRBJ1-2; TRBD1 might be the D (6 bases). Sequencing was carried out using peripheral blood. This TCR was sampled from an elderly woman with active COVID-19. The CDR3, as DNA: TGCGCCAGCCAGGACAGCGGCAACTATGGCTACACCTTC. It specifies CASQDSGNYGYTF.